This T cell receptor (beta chain) was recovered during a study of CD8 T cells in Susac syndrome. The RNA, roughly 0.5 to 1 ug, was put through reverse transcription using random hexamers. TCRdb recomputed calls from the immunoSEQ multiplex PCR reads with MiXCR, one row per CDR3 protein. The data show about 180,000 distinct CDR3 sequences, around 96% seen once. This receptor was identified in a human donor with multiple sclerosis. The specimen was CD8+ T cells from PBMCs.

This chain's CDR3 is CASSPLAGTVFYNEQFF. CDR3 in DNA: TGTGCCAGCAGTCCACTAGCGGGGACCGTGTTCTACAATGAGCAGTTCTTC. This chain connects TRBV28 to TRBJ2-1, with 10 bases matching TRBD2. The CDR3 consists of 17 residues. The germline gives CDR1 MDHEN, CDR2 SYDVKM. The ends lost 5 bases at V and 3 bases at J; junction bases unmatched: 10.